Listed here are 18 T cell receptor beta chains from one sample, sequenced in a study of blood T cells in healthy people across ages (dated by TCRdb to the mid-2010s). The library came from 5' RACE. Instrument used: Illumina HiSeq 2500. The second PCR ran for about 6 to 12 cycles and used a J-beta primer mix along with a sample-barcoded 5' primer. TCRdb applied fastp at Q25 and MiXCR to the public reads, then kept only in-frame beta chains. CDR3 protein duplicates are merged, each entry listing the most common genes and DNA. This sample holds roughly 1,700,000 distinct CDR3 sequences; 28% were observed only once. Approximately 7.7% of the sample is in the top ten clones. The material sequenced was blood. These receptors were taken from a woman in her twenties or thirties in good health.

The chain links TRBV4-2 to TRBJ1-2, with a possible D match to TRBD1 (6 bases). Germline assignment: CDR1 LGHNA and CDR2 YNFKEQ. With 1 base removed from V and 6 bases from J, the gap between germline ends came to 15 bases. The length of the CDR3 is 15 residues. DNA of the CDR3: TGTGCCAGCAGCCAAGTCGAAGGGGGGGCAGATGGCTACACCTTC. Its translation: CASSQVEGGADGYTF.

Comments on this clonotype: It may be a read error: a sequence one base away is much more abundant. The chain joins TRBV12-3 or TRBV12-4 to TRBJ2-5; a possible D gene is TRBD1 (5 bases). With the DNA end fitting TRBJ2-7 better, the J assignment may be wrong. This CDR3 has 15 residues. The CDR3 reads CASSLRTYGPVEQYF. CDR3 DNA: TGTGCCAGCAGTTTAAGGACATATGGGCCTGTCGAGCAGTACTTC.

V and J are TRBV23-1 and TRBJ2-1; 9 bases line up with TRBD1. TRBV23-1 is an ORF for which the function is uncertain. The ends lost 4 bases at V and 0 bases at J; junction bases unmatched: 13. This CDR3 region has 19 residues. The CDR3 region has the DNA TGCGCCAGCAGTCGACCGGGACAGGGTGAAATTAGCTCCTACAATGAGCAGTTCTTC. Translation: CASSRPGQGEISSYNEQFF.

The sample holds many counts of this clonotype. CDR3 protein: CASTNSAGTQYF. The CDR3 DNA sequence: TGTGCCAGCACGAACTCAGCCGGGACCCAGTACTTC. The V and J genes are TRBV6-2 or TRBV6-3 and TRBJ2-5; D unresolved. Germline V CDR1 and CDR2: MNHEY, SVGEGT. This CDR3 contains 12 residues. The V end lost 7 bases, the J end lost 7 bases, and 13 bases lay between the germline ends.

V usage is TRBV5-1 and J usage is TRBJ2-4, with TRBD1 matching 10 bases. The J call may not be correct, given that the DNA end is closer to TRBJ2-7. The CDR3 covers 15 residues. CDR1 is SGHRS and CDR2 is YFSETQ in the germline V gene. The CDR3 sequence: CASSLAGTGVGEQYF. In DNA form, the CDR3 reads TGCGCCAGCAGCCTGGCCGGGACAGGGGTGGGCGAGCAGTACTTC.

The chain is built from TRBV6-5 and TRBJ2-4, with D possibly matching TRBD1 (5 bases). Germline CDR1 reads MNHEY; CDR2 reads SVGAGI. This CDR3 spans 11 amino acids. The ends were cut back, 9 bases at V and 11 bases at J, with 14 bases in the middle. This CDR3 reads CARPGLNFQYF. DNA of the CDR3: TGTGCCAGGCCAGGGTTGAACTTTCAGTACTTC.

This clonotype showed up many times. The J gene is TRBJ2-3, the V gene TRBV29-1; TRBD2 matches 13 bases. The CDR3 spans 14 residues. Per the germline V gene, CDR1 is SQVTM and CDR2 is ANQGSEA. J was trimmed by 5 bases and V by 6 bases; bases with no gene match: 5. CDR3 nucleotides: TGCAGCGTAGTGACTAGCGGGAGGTTAGATACGCAGTATTTT. Encoded protein: CSVVTSGRLDTQYF.

This chain links TRBV7-9 with TRBJ2-1; 13 bases agree with TRBD2. V lost 5 bases to trimming and J lost 10 bases; unmatched junction nucleotides: 14. CDR1 SEHNR and CDR2 FQNEAQ come from the germline V gene (reference sequence). The CDR3 length is 17 residues. For the CDR3, the DNA is TGTGCCAGCAGCCCCCTACTAGCGGGAGGGCCAAGCAACGAGCAGTTCTTC. Translated: CASSPLLAGGPSNEQFF.

A few counts support this clonotype. This rearrangement joins TRBV9 to TRBJ2-1; maybe TRBD2 (5 bases). V lost 2 bases, J lost 5 bases, and 11 bases lay in between. Germline V CDR1 and CDR2: SGDLS, YYNGEE. The CDR3 loop spans 14 amino acids. The CDR3 loop is CASSVLVRDNEQFF. As DNA, the CDR3 is TGTGCCAGCAGCGTTTTGGTGAGGGACAATGAGCAGTTCTTC.

On this clonotype: At one boundary the junction diverges from the germline segment, which might be a read error. This chain uses TRBV4-1 with TRBJ2-1; 11 bases fit TRBD2. Germline V gives CDR1 MGHRA, CDR2 YSYEKL. This CDR3 has 16 amino acids. CDR3 loop: CTSSQAATSGVNEQFF. CDR3 in DNA: TGCACCAGCAGCCAAGCTGCGACTAGCGGGGTTAATGAGCAGTTCTTC.

The chain couples TRBV20-1 to TRBJ2-1; 10 bases are shared with TRBD2. The germline gives CDR1 DFQATT, CDR2 SNEGSKA (reference sequence). The CDR3 loop spans 17 amino acids. V was pared by 8 bases and J by 0 bases, with 13 bases of the junction left unmatched. Written as DNA, the CDR3 is TGCAGTATGCGGGGGAGCGGGAGGGCAAGCTCCTACAATGAGCAGTTCTTC. It encodes CSMRGSGRASSYNEQFF.

The chain couples TRBV27 to TRBJ2-7; no reliable D call. Per the germline V gene, CDR1 is MNHEY and CDR2 is SMNVEV (reference sequence). Trimming cost V 4 bases and J 2 bases, with 12 bases left between them. There are 14 residues in the CDR3. The CDR3 nucleotides are TGTGCCAGCAGTTCAGTCAACGCCCCCTACGAGCAGTACTTC. This codes for CASSSVNAPYEQYF.

This clonotype was found a few times. The V call is TRBV4-3, the J call TRBJ2-1; 10 bases fit TRBD2. Per germline, CDR1 LGHNA and CDR2 YSLEER. Germline trimming cut 0 bases from V and 1 base from J; bases unmatched to any gene: 9. The CDR3 extends over 19 amino acids. The CDR3 here is CASSQEMVRTSGSYNEQFF. DNA of the CDR3: TGCGCCAGCAGCCAAGAGATGGTAAGGACTAGCGGATCCTACAATGAGCAGTTCTTC.

The chain carries TRBV5-1 and TRBJ1-4; 7 nucleotides agree with TRBD1. Germline loops: CDR1 SGHRS, CDR2 YFSETQ. V trimming: 4 bases; J trimming: 3 bases; junction bases outside the gene matches: 6. This CDR3 is 15 amino acids long. The CDR3 spells CASSEATGPNEKLFF. The CDR3 DNA reads as TGCGCCAGCAGCGAAGCGACAGGGCCTAATGAAAAACTGTTTTTT.

There are a few counts of this clonotype. V usage is TRBV5-1 and J usage is TRBJ1-6; 10 bases fit TRBD1. Germline V lookup: CDR1 SGHRS, CDR2 YFSETQ. V dropped 4 bases and J dropped 9; count of bases not matched to a gene: 7. The CDR3 has 15 amino acids. For the CDR3, the DNA is TGCGCCAGCAGCCCGGCCGGGACAGGGGCTTCACCCCTCCACTTT. Its protein product is CASSPAGTGASPLHF.

About this clonotype itself: An end of the junction does not agree with germline; a read error may underlie this. The genes are TRBV5-5 and TRBJ2-7, with no clear D. CDR3 size: 12 residues. Germline assignment: CDR1 SGHKS and CDR2 YYEKEE (reference sequence). The CDR3 DNA reads TGTGTCAGCAGCCTTGATGGTTACGAGCAGTACTTC. Translated: CVSSLDGYEQYF.

About this clonotype itself: A much larger clone lies one base from this, so it may be a read error. This rearrangement joins TRBV5-5 to TRBJ2-1, with 9 bases fitting TRBD2. This CDR3 contains 18 residues. The V gene's germline CDR1 is SGHKS and CDR2 YYEKEE (reference sequence). Trimming at V came to 2 bases and at J to 5 bases, leaving 14 bases not matched to a gene. The CDR3 bases are TGTGCCAGCAGCTTAGCCAGCGGGGGGCTTCTTCCCCACAATGAGCAGTTCTTC. Translation: CASSLASGGLLPHNEQFF.

The rearrangement links TRBV3-1 to TRBJ2-5; D is perhaps TRBD2 (5 bases). Trimming removed 5 bases at V and 4 bases at J, with 17 bases between. Germline V gene sequence: CDR1 LGHDT, CDR2 YNNKEL (reference sequence). The CDR3 runs to 15 residues. In DNA, the CDR3 is TGTGCCAGCAGCGAGTCCTACGGGATGGCAGAGACCCAGTACTTC. Its protein product is CASSESYGMAETQYF.